Shown below are 11 T cell receptor beta chains from a single sample sequenced in a study of graft-versus-host responses after intestinal transplantation. What these receptors recognize is not known. Only in-frame clones appear in the TCRdb table, and some are missing; sequencing was by immunoSEQ multiplex PCR. The sample yields approximately 130,000 clones, around nine tenths seen once. This specimen was unstimulated CD4+ T cells sorted from spleen or lymph node cells, taken before intestinal transplant. These receptors originate from a human donor who received an intestinal transplant.

The chain carries TRBV5-1 and TRBJ1-4, with 11 bases lining up with TRBD1. V lost 4 bases, J lost 6 bases, and 8 bases stayed unmatched. The CDR3 is 16 amino acids. Looked up from germline, CDR1 is SGHRS and CDR2 is YFSETQ. The CDR3 sequence: CASSAGQGVWYEKLFF. The CDR3 bases are TGCGCCAGCAGCGCGGGACAGGGGGTCTGGTATGAAAAACTGTTTTTT.

The gene calls are TRBV5-8 and TRBJ2-7; D is undetermined. V was clipped by 0 bases and J by 3 bases, with 1 base between them. The length of the CDR3 is 11 residues. In germline, CDR1 is SGHTS, CDR2 YDEGEE. CDR3 sequence reads: CASSLVYEQYF. CDR3 coding DNA: TGTGCCAGCAGCTTGGTCTACGAGCAGTACTTC.

The V call is TRBV5-1, the J call TRBJ2-5, with a possible D match to TRBD1 (5 bases). Germline V lookup: CDR1 SGHRS, CDR2 YFSETQ. V lost 0 bases and J 3 bases, leaving 9 bases between the germline ends. The CDR3 has 14 amino acids. The chain's CDR3 is CASSLATGEETQYF. CDR3 sequence (DNA): TGCGCCAGCAGCTTGGCCACAGGTGAAGAGACCCAGTACTTC.

The CDR3 loop is CASTPTGTYEQYF. CDR3 DNA: TGTGCCAGCACCCCAACAGGGACCTACGAGCAGTACTTC. The V and J genes are TRBV11-3 and TRBJ2-7, with D possibly TRBD1 on 6 matching bases. The CDR3 covers 13 residues. V lost 7 bases and J 2 bases, leaving 12 bases between the germline ends. Per the germline V gene, CDR1 is SGHNT and CDR2 is YENEEA. The entire variable domain, with the rest obtained from reference TRBV11-3 and TRBJ2-7, is as follows: EAGVVQSPRYKIIEKKQPVAFWCNPISGHNTLYWYLQNLGQGPELLIRYENEEAVDDSQLPKDRFSAERLKGVDSTLKIQPAELGDSAVYLCASTPTGTYEQYFGPGTRLTVT.

The V and J genes are TRBV2 and TRBJ2-7; TRBD1 matches at 10 bases. The J segment lost 7 bases and the V segment lost 6 bases, leaving 12 bases of the junction unmatched. The CDR3 is 15 amino acids. In germline, CDR1 is SNHLY, CDR2 FYNNEI. The chain's CDR3 is CASRKEDRGRGEQYF. As DNA, the CDR3 is TGTGCCAGCAGAAAAGAAGACAGGGGGCGCGGGGAGCAGTACTTC.

V usage is TRBV7-2 and J usage is TRBJ2-1, with TRBD1 identical over 7 bases. This CDR3 comprises 13 residues. J lost 6 bases, V lost 5 bases, and 4 bases had no gene match. The germline gives CDR1 SGHTA, CDR2 FQGNSA. The DNA for the CDR3 is TGTGCCAGCAGCATAGGACAGGTCAATGAGCAGTTCTTC. Translated, it gives CASSIGQVNEQFF.

This sequence joins TRBV21-1 and TRBJ2-3; no check of the table's D call, TRBD2, against the DNA was made. TRBV21-1 is a pseudogene. CDR3 length equals 19 residues. CDR3 bases: TGTGCCAGCAGCAACTCGACTAGCGGGGGGGCCCCTTGCACAGATACGCAGTATTTT. Protein product: CASSNSTSGGAPCTDTQYF.

In this sample, this clone turned up once. V usage is TRBV9 and J usage is TRBJ2-3; D assignment may be TRBD1 or TRBD2 (5 bases each). This CDR3 has 18 residues. Trimming removed 3 bases at V and 4 bases at J, with 24 bases between. Per germline, CDR1 SGDLS and CDR2 YYNGEE. CDR3 coding DNA: TGTGCCAGCAGCGCCTCATCCACGGGGCGGCCGGCTCCAGATACGCAGTATTTT. Translation: CASSASSTGRPAPDTQYF.

This chain joins TRBV5-1 and TRBJ2-2; D may be TRBD1 (5 bases). This CDR3 region has 15 residues. Trimming pared 7 bases from V and 0 bases from J, leaving 13 bases between. Germline-derived CDR1 and CDR2 are SGHRS and YFSETQ. The chain's CDR3 is CASYPRVPNTGELFF. The CDR3 region has the DNA TGCGCCAGCTACCCCAGGGTGCCGAACACCGGGGAGCTGTTTTTT.

This sequence joins TRBV28 and TRBJ1-2, with a weak D call TRBD1 (6 bases). With 1 base removed from V and 6 bases from J, the gap between germline ends came to 12 bases. CDR1 is MDHEN and CDR2 is SYDVKM in the germline V gene. This CDR3 is 14 amino acids long. The CDR3 protein is CASSLLMGAHGYTF. The CDR3 nucleotides are TGTGCCAGCAGTTTATTGATGGGGGCGCATGGCTACACCTTC.

A word on this clone: The sample has other DNA sequences that encode this CDR3 too. The chain recombines TRBV9 with TRBJ2-2, with D unclear. This CDR3 has 15 residues. Trimming took 0 bases from V and 2 from J, leaving 8 bases between them. Germline values: CDR1 SGDLS, CDR2 YYNGEE. The CDR3: CASSVGTINTGELFF. DNA of the CDR3: TGTGCCAGCAGCGTAGGCACGATCAACACCGGGGAGCTGTTTTTT.